This paragraph reports one TCR beta chain. Antigen: not known. The data derive from a study of beta chain features in type 1 diabetes. This CDR3 has 16 residues. Germline values: CDR1 SGHRS, CDR2 YFSETQ. Trimming took off 4 bases at V and 1 base at J, with 14 bases between the two ends. Expressed TCRB transcripts were sequenced because the isolated RNA had all been reverse transcribed beforehand. Produced via immunoSEQ multiplex PCR; TCRdb's table is partial and in-frame only. The sample includes about 23,000 clones, more than 45% of them seen just once. Findings of the study overall: The study found moderately but significantly shorter TCRB CDR3s in all four CD4+ subsets of Type 1 diabetes patients. Healthy donors had naive, central memory and Treg TCRB repertoires that appeared less similar than those seen among patients.

This receptor was identified in a man aged 18 to 29 with type 1 diabetes. Source material: stem cell memory CD4+ T cells from blood. This chain uses TRBV5-1 with TRBJ2-2, with a possible D match to TRBD1 (5 bases). The CDR3, as DNA: TGCGCCAGCAGCCGCCGTTTCCAGGGGAACACCGGGGAGCTGTTTTTT. Protein sequence: CASSRRFQGNTGELFF.